This TCR beta chain was profiled in a study of T cell repertoires in cytomegalovirus infection. Germline values: CDR1 SEHNR, CDR2 FQNEAQ (reference sequence). The CDR3 has 14 residues. V was pared by 0 bases and J by 7 bases, with 10 bases between. TCRdb independently ran MiXCR on the reads; one entry per CDR3 protein. Of approximately 490,000 distinct CDR3 sequences in the sample, roughly 10% were seen once. The gene calls are TRBV7-9 and TRBJ2-1; D unresolved. The source of this sequence is a human donor in good health (CMV status not recorded). Some clones in this sample may be carry-over from other donors' samples. The sample was PBMCs. CDR3 sequence (DNA): TGTGCCAGCAGCTTAGCCGATGTTCGGAATGAGCAGTTCTTC. The encoded protein is CASSLADVRNEQFF.